This TCR beta chain was recorded in a study of cytomegalovirus exposure and HLA in healthy donors. Amplification used 60 Vbeta primers and 13 Jbeta primers. The method was immunoSEQ multiplex PCR; TCRdb's version includes in-frame clones alone and lacks a portion of them. Its table records fewer than 60,000 clones. The J segment lost 6 bases and the V segment lost 3 bases, leaving 2 bases of the junction unmatched. Looked up from germline, CDR1 is SGHNT and CDR2 is YYREEE (reference sequence). The CDR3 has 15 amino acids. V gene TRBV5-4 combines with J gene TRBJ1-6; 11 nucleotides match TRBD1. This TCR came from a woman aged 25 to 45 in good health and CMV-seropositive. Sequencing was performed on PBMCs. The CDR3 loop is CASSWDRGFNSPLHF. CDR3 sequence (DNA): TGTGCCAGCAGCTGGGACAGGGGGTTTAATTCACCCCTCCACTTT.